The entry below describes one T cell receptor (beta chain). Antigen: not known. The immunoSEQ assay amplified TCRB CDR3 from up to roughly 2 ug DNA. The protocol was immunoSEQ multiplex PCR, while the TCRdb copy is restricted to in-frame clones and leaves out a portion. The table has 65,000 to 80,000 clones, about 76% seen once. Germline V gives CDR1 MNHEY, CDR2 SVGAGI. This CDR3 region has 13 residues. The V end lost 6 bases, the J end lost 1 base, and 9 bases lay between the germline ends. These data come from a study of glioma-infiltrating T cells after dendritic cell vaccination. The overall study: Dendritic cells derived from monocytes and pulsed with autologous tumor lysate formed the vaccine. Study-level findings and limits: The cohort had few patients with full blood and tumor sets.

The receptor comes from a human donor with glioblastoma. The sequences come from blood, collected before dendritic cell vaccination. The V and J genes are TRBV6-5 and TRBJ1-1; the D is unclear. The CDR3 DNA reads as TGTGCCAGCAGGAGGGTCGGGAACACTGAAGCTTTCTTT. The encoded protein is CASRRVGNTEAFF.